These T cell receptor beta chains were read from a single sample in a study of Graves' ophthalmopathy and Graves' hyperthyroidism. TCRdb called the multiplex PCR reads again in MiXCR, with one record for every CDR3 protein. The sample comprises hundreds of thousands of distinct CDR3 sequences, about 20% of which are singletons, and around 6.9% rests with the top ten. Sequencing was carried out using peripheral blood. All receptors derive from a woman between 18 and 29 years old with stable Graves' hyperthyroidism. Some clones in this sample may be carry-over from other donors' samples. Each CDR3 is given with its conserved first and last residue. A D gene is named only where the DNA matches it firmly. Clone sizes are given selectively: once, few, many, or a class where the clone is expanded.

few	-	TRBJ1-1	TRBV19	TGTGCCAGTAGTCCCGGATTCTATTCTGAAGCTTTCTTT	CASSPGFYSEAFF
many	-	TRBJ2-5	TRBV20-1	TGCAGTGCTAGAGATTCGGTTGGGTCTTGGGAGACCCAGTACTTC	CSARDSVGSWETQYF
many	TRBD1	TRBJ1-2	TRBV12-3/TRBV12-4	TGTGCCAGCAGTTTAGGACAGGGCTATAACTATGGCTACACCTTC	CASSLGQGYNYGYTF
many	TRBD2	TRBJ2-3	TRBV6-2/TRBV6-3	TGTGCCAGCATGGAGGCGGGACTAGCTCGCGAAGATACGCAGTATTTT	CASMEAGLAREDTQYF
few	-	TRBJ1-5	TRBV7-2	TGTGCCAGCAGCTTCAGCCGGGATAGCAATCAGCCCCAGCATTTT	CASSFSRDSNQPQHF
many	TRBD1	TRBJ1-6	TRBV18	TGTGCCAGCTCACCAATTGCCCATCAGGAACCAGGGGGCGATTCACCCCTCCACTTT	CASSPIAHQEPGGDSPLHF
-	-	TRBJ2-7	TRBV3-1	TGTGCCAGCAGACCCGGAGGAAGTACTAGTCTCGGGGAGCAGTACTTC	CASRPGGSTSLGEQYF
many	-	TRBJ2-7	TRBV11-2	TGTGCCAGCAGTTTCCCAGATGAGCAGTACTTC	CASSFPDEQYF
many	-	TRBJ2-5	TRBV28	TGTGCCAGCAGTCAGGGACCACTCCAAGAGACCCAGTACTTC	CASSQGPLQETQYF
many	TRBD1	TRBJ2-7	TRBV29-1	TGCAGCGCTGCCCCAATACAGGGGGGCGAGCAGTACTTC	CSAAPIQGGEQYF
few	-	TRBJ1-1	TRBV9	TGTGCCAGCAGCGTAGATTTCGGCACAACTGAAGCTTTCTTT	CASSVDFGTTEAFF
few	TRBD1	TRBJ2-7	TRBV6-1	TGTGCCAGCAGTGAAGCGTTGGACAGGGGCTACGAGCAGTACTTC	CASSEALDRGYEQYF
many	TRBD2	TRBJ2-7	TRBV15	TGTGCCACCAGCAGAGCAAGGACTAGCGGGAACTACGAGCAGTACTTC	CATSRARTSGNYEQYF